A single T cell receptor (beta chain) is shown here with its context. TCRdb's table, derived via immunoSEQ multiplex PCR, lists solely in-frame clones and lacks some. The sample has 300,000 or so clones, less than 85% seen once. The source of the sample is a study of shared clonotypes between healthy human individuals. The TCR comes from a man between 25 and 39 years old in good health. Sample: memory CD4+ T cells sorted from blood. Subset given: CD45RA-negative fraction.

CDR3 DNA: TGCGCCAGCAGCCAAGTAATCCAGGGGGTGACTAATGAAAAACTGTTTTTT. It encodes CASSQVIQGVTNEKLFF. This chain connects TRBV4-3 to TRBJ1-4; 7 positions agree with TRBD1. Germline trimming cut 1 base from V and 2 bases from J; bases unmatched to any gene: 7. The CDR3 extends over 17 amino acids. Germline values: CDR1 LGHNA, CDR2 YSLEER.